These 3 T cell receptor beta chains were sequenced from one sample in a study of T-cell reconstitution after alpha-beta-depleted transplantation in children. TCRbeta library preparation incorporated unique molecular identifiers. TCRdb fed the PCR reads into MiXCR, producing one record per CDR3 protein. The repertoire holds around 60,000 distinct CDR3 sequences, around 40% seen once, with about 98% in the top ten. The specimen comprised PBMCs, mostly from graft donor cells, sampled 360 days after TCRalphabeta/CD19-depleted stem cell transplant. Source of these receptors: a male patient aged 10 to 17 who had a stem cell transplant for acute lymphoblastic leukemia, so the T cells may come from the graft donor.

This clonotype was seen only a few times. The CDR3 reads CASSFWHMNTEAFF. In nucleotides, the CDR3 is TGTGCCAGCAGTTTTTGGCACATGAACACTGAAGCTTTCTTT. The chain employs TRBV12-3 or TRBV12-4 and TRBJ1-1; D gene ambiguous. CDR3 size: 14 residues. V lost 3 bases, J lost 0 bases, and 8 bases lay in between.

The J gene is TRBJ2-4, the V gene TRBV27; D gene uncertain. The V gene lost 4 bases and the J gene lost 0 bases, with 4 bases spanning the gap. The CDR3 is 13 amino acids. CDR1 is MNHEY, CDR2 SMNVEV, per germline (reference sequence). The CDR3 sequence: CASSSLAKNIQYF. The CDR3 region has the DNA TGTGCCAGCAGTTCCCTAGCCAAAAACATTCAGTACTTC.

This clonotype was found a few times. This chain connects TRBV20-1 to TRBJ2-5; no reliable D call. Trimming left V 7 bases short and J 1 base short, with 4 bases between. The CDR3 is made up of 10 amino acids. The germline V gene has CDR1 DFQATT and CDR2 SNEGSKA (reference sequence). The CDR3: CSGSQETQYF. The CDR3 nucleotides read TGCAGTGGATCCCAAGAGACCCAGTACTTC.